The rows below give T cell receptor beta chains drawn from one sample of a study of brain T cells in children with intractable seizures. The table came from immunoSEQ multiplex PCR; TCRdb's copy has only in-frame clones and leaves some out. The table lists 1,500 to 2,500 clones, approximately 78% of them singletons. Source: resected brain tissue, taken at surgery. The receptors were gathered from a girl aged 2-10 years with tuberous sclerosis and intractable seizures. Both conserved end residues are part of each CDR3. The D gene is left open where the match is weak. The size of a clone is reported for some rows only, either as once, few or many, or as a class for expanded clones.

j_call | clone_size | d_call | v_call | cdr3_aa | cdr3_nt
TRBJ1-1 | . | . | TRBV6-5 | CASRDPLSTEAFF | TGTGCCAGCAGAGATCCCTTAAGCACTGAAGCTTTCTTT
TRBJ1-1 | . | . | TRBV15 | CATSSPRSLNTEAFF | TGTGCCACCAGCTCCCCTAGGTCGTTGAACACTGAAGCTTTCTTT
TRBJ2-7 | . | . | TRBV4-1 | CASSQAGSYEQYF | TGCGCCAGCAGCCAAGCGGGATCCTACGAGCAGTACTTC
TRBJ2-2 | once | . | TRBV9 | CASSVATTGELFF | TGTGCCAGCAGCGTAGCCACGACCGGGGAGCTGTTTTTT
TRBJ2-2 | . | . | TRBV4-2 | CASSQRGARDTGELFF | TGTGCCAGCAGCCAGAGGGGGGCCCGGGACACCGGGGAGCTGTTTTTT
TRBJ2-2 | . | . | TRBV7-2 | CASSPSRLMNTGELFF | TGTGCCAGCAGCCCCAGTCGGCTGATGAACACCGGGGAGCTGTTTTTT
TRBJ2-1 | once | . | TRBV4-1 | CASISEGRPRDNEQFF | TGCGCCAGCATCTCGGAAGGAAGGCCTAGGGACAATGAGCAGTTCTTC
TRBJ2-7 | . | . | TRBV25-1 | CASSRTATYEQYF | TGTGCCAGCAGTCGCACAGCTACCTACGAGCAGTACTTC
TRBJ1-1 | . | TRBD1 | TRBV6-5 | CASSYSGTGAEAFF | TGTGCCAGCAGTTACTCCGGGACAGGGGCTGAAGCTTTCTTT
TRBJ2-3 | . | TRBD2 | TRBV5-1 | CASSLDSGGTDTQYF | TGCGCCAGCAGCTTGGACAGCGGGGGCACAGATACGCAGTATTTT
TRBJ1-1 | . | . | TRBV2 | CASTKGGWTEAFF | TGTGCCAGCACCAAGGGCGGATGGACTGAAGCTTTCTTT
TRBJ2-1 | few | . | TRBV6-5 | CASSLIPDRNNEQFF | TGTGCCAGCAGTTTAATACCCGACAGGAACAATGAGCAGTTCTTC
TRBJ2-3 | few | TRBD2 | TRBV5-4 | CASSPSGGVTDTQYF | TGTGCCAGCAGCCCCAGCGGGGGTGTCACAGATACGCAGTATTTT
TRBJ1-1 | . | . | TRBV6-5 | CASSSSGVEAFF | .
TRBJ2-4 | . | TRBD1 | TRBV6-4 | CASSGSGTVKNIQYF | TGTGCCAGCAGTGGGTCCGGGACAGTCAAAAACATTCAGTACTTC
TRBJ1-2 | . | . | TRBV14 | CASSPEDRYGYTF | TGTGCCAGCAGCCCGGAGGACAGATATGGCTACACCTTC
TRBJ2-5 | . | TRBD2 | TRBV2 | CASSRLAGVMQETQYF | TGTGCCAGCAGCAGACTAGCGGGGGTGATGCAAGAGACCCAGTACTTC
TRBJ1-4 | . | . | TRBV3-1/TRBV3-2 | CASSHEQGRGNEKLFF | TGTGCCAGCAGCCACGAACAGGGTCGAGGTAATGAAAAACTGTTTTTT
TRBJ2-7 | . | . | TRBV7-8 | CASSHPTTGRNYEQYF | TGTGCCAGCAGCCACCCAACAACGGGACGAAACTACGAGCAGTACTTC
TRBJ2-3 | . | . | TRBV19 | CASSYGEYSDTQYF | TGTGCCAGTAGCTACGGGGAGTATAGTGATACGCAGTATTTT
TRBJ2-7 | few | . | TRBV5-6 | CASSLGGDGTYEQYF | TGTGCCAGCAGCTTGGGGGGCGACGGAACCTACGAGCAGTACTTC
TRBJ1-4 | . | TRBD1 | TRBV15 | CATSRDRQGAEKLFF | TGTGCCACCAGCAGAGATCGACAGGGGGCGGAAAAACTGTTTTTT
TRBJ2-3 | . | . | TRBV14 | CASSQIRWGASSTDTQYF | TGTGCCAGCAGCCAAATAAGATGGGGGGCCTCTAGCACAGATACGCAGTATTTT
TRBJ2-6 | . | . | TRBV7-6 | CASSSTVDGDSGANVLTF | TGTGCCAGCAGCTCAACGGTAGACGGAGACTCTGGGGCCAACGTCCTGACTTTC